Listed below are T cell receptor gamma chains from one sample, sequenced in a study of Vδ1+ human thymocytes. TCRdb processed the multiplex PCR reads again with the CATT caller. Altogether 35,000 or so gamma-chain clones are present, 20% being singletons, with the ten largest covering roughly 2%. The sequenced sample was Vdelta1+ gamma-delta thymocytes from the thymus. The receptors shown here come from a girl less than two years old who had congenital heart surgery. The CDR3 runs from the conserved cysteine through the conserved F or W. Each record gives: V gene, CDR3 length, clone size, J gene, CDR3 DNA, CDR3 protein. The size field is filled for only some rows; it gives once, few, many or a size class.

v_call: TRGV2; cdr3_length: 13; clone_size: many; j_call: TRGJ1/TRGJ2; cdr3_nt: TGTGCCACCTGGGACGGGCTTCGGTATAAGAAACTCTTT; cdr3_aa: CATWDGLRYKKLF
v_call: TRGV2; cdr3_length: 11; clone_size: .; j_call: TRGJP2; cdr3_nt: TGTGCCACCTGGGTGCACCCGATCAAGACGTTT; cdr3_aa: CATWVHPIKTF
v_call: TRGV4; cdr3_length: 13; clone_size: .; j_call: TRGJ1/TRGJ2; cdr3_nt: TGTGCCACCTGGGATGGGTCCCCGGGTAAGAAACTCTTT; cdr3_aa: CATWDGSPGKKLF
v_call: TRGV4; cdr3_length: 13; clone_size: .; j_call: TRGJ1/TRGJ2; cdr3_nt: TGTGCCACCTGGGATGGGCTCGGTTATAAGAAACTCTTT; cdr3_aa: CATWDGLGYKKLF
v_call: TRGV3; cdr3_length: 15; clone_size: .; j_call: TRGJP2; cdr3_nt: TGTGCCACCTGGGACGGGCCGAGGGATATGCGGATCAAGACGTTT; cdr3_aa: CATWDGPRDMRIKTF
v_call: TRGV4; cdr3_length: 17; clone_size: few; j_call: TRGJ1/TRGJ2; cdr3_nt: TGTGCCACCTGGGATGGTCCGGCCCCCCCGGTTTATTATAAGAAACTCTTT; cdr3_aa: CATWDGPAPPVYYKKLF
v_call: TRGV8; cdr3_length: 14; clone_size: few; j_call: TRGJP2; cdr3_nt: TGTGCCACCTGGGTCCTCAGTAGTGATTGGATCAAGACGTTT; cdr3_aa: CATWVLSSDWIKTF
v_call: TRGV9; cdr3_length: 15; clone_size: few; j_call: TRGJ1/TRGJ2; cdr3_nt: TGTGCCTTGTGGGAGCCGCTGACCCATACCCAGAAGAAACTCTTT; cdr3_aa: CALWEPLTHTQKKLF
v_call: TRGV9; cdr3_length: 15; clone_size: .; j_call: TRGJ1/TRGJ2; cdr3_nt: TGTGCCTTGTGGGAGGCGAAGGGTTCTTATTATAAGAAACTCTTT; cdr3_aa: CALWEAKGSYYKKLF
v_call: TRGV9; cdr3_length: 13; clone_size: .; j_call: TRGJ1/TRGJ2; cdr3_nt: TGTGCCTTGTGGGAGGTGAGATATTATAAGAAACTCTTT; cdr3_aa: CALWEVRYYKKLF
v_call: TRGV4; cdr3_length: 12; clone_size: medium-sized; j_call: TRGJ1/TRGJ2; cdr3_nt: TGTGCCACCTGGGCGAATTATTATAAGAAACTCTTT; cdr3_aa: CATWANYYKKLF
v_call: TRGV2; cdr3_length: 12; clone_size: .; j_call: TRGJ1/TRGJ2; cdr3_nt: TGTGCCACCTGGGTAGGGTCTACTGCGAAACTCTTT; cdr3_aa: CATWVGSTAKLF
v_call: TRGV8; cdr3_length: 12; clone_size: .; j_call: TRGJ1/TRGJ2; cdr3_nt: TGTGCCACCTGGGATAAACATTATAAGAAACTCTTT; cdr3_aa: CATWDKHYKKLF
v_call: TRGV9; cdr3_length: 16; clone_size: .; j_call: TRGJP; cdr3_nt: TGTGCCTTGTGGGAGAGCTCCAAGTTGGGCAAAAAAATCAAGGTATTT; cdr3_aa: CALWESSKLGKKIKVF
v_call: TRGV5; cdr3_length: 12; clone_size: .; j_call: TRGJ1/TRGJ2; cdr3_nt: TGTGCCACCTGGGACACCCGGCGGGGGAAACTCTTT; cdr3_aa: CATWDTRRGKLF
v_call: TRGV9; cdr3_length: 15; clone_size: few; j_call: TRGJ1/TRGJ2; cdr3_nt: TGTGCCTTGTGGGAGGTGCTGGAAACGTATTATAAGAAACTCTTT; cdr3_aa: CALWEVLETYYKKLF
v_call: TRGV4; cdr3_length: 15; clone_size: few; j_call: TRGJ1/TRGJ2; cdr3_nt: TGTGCCACCTGGGACAAGCTCGCGAATTATTATAAGAAACTCTTT; cdr3_aa: CATWDKLANYYKKLF
v_call: TRGV9; cdr3_length: 16; clone_size: few; j_call: TRGJ1/TRGJ2; cdr3_nt: TGTGCCTTGTGGGAGGTGTTGGTGGGGAATTATTATAAGAAACTCTTT; cdr3_aa: CALWEVLVGNYYKKLF
v_call: TRGV3; cdr3_length: 16; clone_size: .; j_call: TRGJ1/TRGJ2; cdr3_nt: TGTGCCACCTGGGACAGGCGGGGGCTCCATTATTATAAGAAACTCTTT; cdr3_aa: CATWDRRGLHYYKKLF
v_call: TRGV8; cdr3_length: 14; clone_size: few; j_call: TRGJ1/TRGJ2; cdr3_nt: TGTGCCACCTGGGTGGATAGGCGTCTTCCTAAGAAACTCTTT; cdr3_aa: CATWVDRRLPKKLF
v_call: TRGV2; cdr3_length: 18; clone_size: .; j_call: TRGJP2; cdr3_nt: TGTGCCACCTGGGACGGGCCCCGAAAATATAGTAGTGATTGGATCAAGACGTTT; cdr3_aa: CATWDGPRKYSSDWIKTF
v_call: TRGV5; cdr3_length: 16; clone_size: .; j_call: TRGJP2; cdr3_nt: TGTGCCACCTGGGGCACCTTCAATAGTAGTGATTGGATCAAGACGTTT; cdr3_aa: CATWGTFNSSDWIKTF
v_call: TRGV4; cdr3_length: 13; clone_size: few; j_call: TRGJ1/TRGJ2; cdr3_nt: TGTGCCGCCTGGGATGGGCGAGGATATAAGAAACTCTTT; cdr3_aa: CAAWDGRGYKKLF
v_call: TRGV9; cdr3_length: 14; clone_size: few; j_call: TRGJ1/TRGJ2; cdr3_nt: TGTGCCTTGTGGGAGGTGGGGGGATATTATAAGAAACTCTTT; cdr3_aa: CALWEVGGYYKKLF
v_call: TRGV4; cdr3_length: 14; clone_size: .; j_call: TRGJ1/TRGJ2; cdr3_nt: TGTGCCACCTGGGATGGGCCGAGGGGATATAAGAAACTCTTT; cdr3_aa: CATWDGPRGYKKLF
v_call: TRGV8; cdr3_length: 15; clone_size: few; j_call: TRGJ1/TRGJ2; cdr3_nt: TGTGCCACCTGGGATGCGACCAACAATTATTATAAGAAACTCTTT; cdr3_aa: CATWDATNNYYKKLF
v_call: TRGV8; cdr3_length: 15; clone_size: .; j_call: TRGJ1/TRGJ2; cdr3_nt: TGTGCCACCTGGGATAGAGAATCGAATTATTATAAGAAACTCTTT; cdr3_aa: CATWDRESNYYKKLF
v_call: TRGV4; cdr3_length: 15; clone_size: .; j_call: TRGJ1/TRGJ2; cdr3_nt: TGTGCCACCTGGGATGGACTCGTTGATTATTATAAGAAACTCTTT; cdr3_aa: CATWDGLVDYYKKLF
v_call: TRGV9; cdr3_length: 12; clone_size: few; j_call: TRGJ1/TRGJ2; cdr3_nt: TGTGCCTTGTGGGAGGTTTGGTATAAGAAACTCTTT; cdr3_aa: CALWEVWYKKLF
v_call: TRGV4; cdr3_length: 13; clone_size: few; j_call: TRGJ1/TRGJ2; cdr3_nt: TGTGCCACCTGGGATGGGCGAGGGTATAAGAAACTCTTT; cdr3_aa: CATWDGRGYKKLF
v_call: TRGV2; cdr3_length: 13; clone_size: .; j_call: TRGJ1/TRGJ2; cdr3_nt: TGTGCCACCTGGGACGGGCTTGGGTATAAGAAACTCTTT; cdr3_aa: CATWDGLGYKKLF
v_call: TRGV3; cdr3_length: 14; clone_size: .; j_call: TRGJ1/TRGJ2; cdr3_nt: TGTGCCACCTGGGACAAAAAGAATTATTATAAGAAACTCTTT; cdr3_aa: CATWDKKNYYKKLF
v_call: TRGV2; cdr3_length: 15; clone_size: .; j_call: TRGJP1; cdr3_nt: TGTGCCACCTGGGACAGAGATACCACTGGTTGGTTCAAGATATTT; cdr3_aa: CATWDRDTTGWFKIF
v_call: TRGV2; cdr3_length: 11; clone_size: .; j_call: TRGJ1/TRGJ2; cdr3_nt: TGTGCCACCCCGGGGAGGTATAAGAAACTCTTT; cdr3_aa: CATPGRYKKLF
v_call: TRGV2; cdr3_length: 14; clone_size: few; j_call: TRGJ1/TRGJ2; cdr3_nt: TGTGCCACCTGGGACGGGCCAGTATATTATAAGAAACTCTTT; cdr3_aa: CATWDGPVYYKKLF
v_call: TRGV9; cdr3_length: 16; clone_size: .; j_call: TRGJP; cdr3_nt: TGTGCCTTGTGGGACCTACAAGAGTTGGGCAAAAAAATCAAGGTATTT; cdr3_aa: CALWDLQELGKKIKVF
v_call: TRGV8; cdr3_length: 12; clone_size: .; j_call: TRGJ1/TRGJ2; cdr3_nt: TGTGCCACCTGGGATCAGGGTCTACAGAAACTCTTT; cdr3_aa: CATWDQGLQKLF
v_call: TRGV2; cdr3_length: 12; clone_size: few; j_call: TRGJ1/TRGJ2; cdr3_nt: TGTGCCACCTGGGATAGAGGGGACAAGAAACTCTTT; cdr3_aa: CATWDRGDKKLF
v_call: TRGV8; cdr3_length: 12; clone_size: few; j_call: TRGJ1/TRGJ2; cdr3_nt: TGTGCCACCTGGGCCTCATATTATAAGAAACTCTTT; cdr3_aa: CATWASYYKKLF